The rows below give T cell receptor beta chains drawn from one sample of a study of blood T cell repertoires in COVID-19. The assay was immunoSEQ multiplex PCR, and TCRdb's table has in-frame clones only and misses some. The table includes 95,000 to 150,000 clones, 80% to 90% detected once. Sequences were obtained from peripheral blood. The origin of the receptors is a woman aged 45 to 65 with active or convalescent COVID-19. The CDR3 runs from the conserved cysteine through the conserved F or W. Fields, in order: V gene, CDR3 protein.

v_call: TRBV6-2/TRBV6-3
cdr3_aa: CASSYSDRVLDSPYEQYF

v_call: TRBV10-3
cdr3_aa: CAIRLDGNSGNTIYF

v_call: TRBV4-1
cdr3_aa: CASSQDEGTDYNEQFF

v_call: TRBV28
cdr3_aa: CASSRTPGQGGTEAFF

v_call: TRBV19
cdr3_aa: CASSPRGFSNQPQHF

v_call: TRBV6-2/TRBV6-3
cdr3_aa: CASSPGGASYTDTQYF

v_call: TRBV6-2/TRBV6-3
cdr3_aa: CASSYLGDSGISETQYF

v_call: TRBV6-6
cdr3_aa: CASSYSLAGFTDTQYF

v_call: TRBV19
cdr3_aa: CASSIDWIGELFF

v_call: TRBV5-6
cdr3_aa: CASSLGLAGETQYF

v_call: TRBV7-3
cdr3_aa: CASWTGAAYSNQPQHF